One and the same sample provided the 21 T cell receptor beta chains below, sequenced in a study of blood T cells in healthy people across ages. A second about 7 to 11 cycle PCR used barcoded and J-beta primers. TCRdb re-called the 5' RACE reads with MiXCR, one entry per CDR3 protein. The sample lists about 670,000 distinct CDR3 sequences, roughly two fifths occurring once. Sequenced material: blood. The receptors here all came from a man older than 75 in good health.

This clonotype was observed a few times. The CDR3 nucleotides read TGTGCCAGCAGCTTAAGACTAGCGGGAGGGAACAGAAATGAGCAGTTCTTC. The encoded protein is CASSLRLAGGNRNEQFF. V and J are TRBV7-2 and TRBJ2-1; 14 bases align to TRBD2. V lost 2 bases, J lost 7 bases, and 7 bases stayed unmatched. The CDR3 contains 17 residues. Germline CDR1 reads SGHTA; CDR2 reads FQGNSA.

The table lists this clonotype with many counts. The V and J genes are TRBV6-2 or TRBV6-3 and TRBJ2-3, with 11 bases fitting TRBD2. V lost 4 bases, J lost 5 bases, and 17 bases stayed unmatched. The CDR3 covers 19 residues. Germline V gene sequence: CDR1 MNHEY, CDR2 SVGEGT. CDR3 bases: TGTGCCAGCAGTTTTACTTCCGGCAAGGGACTAGCGGAAGGAGATACGCAGTATTTT. It codes for CASSFTSGKGLAEGDTQYF.

This rearrangement joins TRBV7-2 to TRBJ2-5; D possibly corresponds to TRBD2 (5 bases). Germline values: CDR1 SGHTA, CDR2 FQGNSA. Trimming shortened V by 2 bases and J by 5 bases, and 15 bases separated the two germline ends. The CDR3 runs 15 residues. CDR3 nucleotides: TGTGCCAGCAGCTTACTAGGGAGCGTATGGGAGACCCAGTACTTC. Translating gives CASSLLGSVWETQYF.

The V call is TRBV28, the J call TRBJ2-5; the match to TRBD2 covers 10 bases. V trimming: 4 bases; J trimming: 2 bases; junction bases outside the gene matches: 4. The CDR3 covers 15 residues. CDR1 and CDR2 from the germline V gene are MDHEN and SYDVKM. The CDR3 DNA reads TGTGCCAGCAGTTCCGCTAGCGGGGGACAAGAGACCCAGTACTTC. Translation gives CASSSASGGQETQYF.

V usage is TRBV14 and J usage is TRBJ2-3; unclear D gene. CDR3 length equals 16 residues. The V gene's germline CDR1 is SGHDN and CDR2 FVKESK. The germline V and J ends were trimmed by 1 base and 5 bases, with 16 bases remaining between them. The CDR3 coding sequence is TGTGCCAGCAGCCAAGGTCGCGGACGGTACTTAGATACGCAGTATTTT. The encoded protein is CASSQGRGRYLDTQYF.

This CDR3 reads CASSLGQDPYEQYF. The CDR3 DNA is TGTGCCAGCAGCTTGGGGCAGGACCCCTACGAGCAGTACTTC. The rearrangement joins TRBV5-4 to TRBJ2-7; D unclear. The CDR3 has 14 amino acids. Looked up from germline, CDR1 is SGHNT and CDR2 is YYREEE (reference sequence). V lost 0 bases and J lost 2, with 9 bases in between.

The genes are TRBV7-9 and TRBJ2-5, with 7 bases lining up with TRBD2. CDR3 size: 17 residues. The germline V gene has CDR1 SEHNR and CDR2 FQNEAQ (reference sequence). Trimming took 1 base from V and 1 from J; bases not matched to a gene: 9. Written as DNA, the CDR3 is TGTGCCAGCAGCTTAGATTTCCGGACTAGACTCCAAGAGACCCAGTACTTC. Translating gives CASSLDFRTRLQETQYF.

This clonotype was seen a handful of times. CDR3 sequence: CASSIPRTGGYNEQFF. The CDR3 coding sequence is TGTGCCAGCAGCATCCCCAGGACAGGGGGCTACAATGAGCAGTTCTTC. The chain combines TRBV21-1 with TRBJ2-1; TRBD1 was called by the table and not checked on the DNA. TRBV21-1 is described as a pseudogene. The length of the CDR3 is 16 residues.

This clonotype has only one observation. This chain uses TRBV28 with TRBJ2-5; tentatively, D is TRBD2 (5 bases). The DNA end lines up better with TRBJ2-7; the J call may be wrong. Per the germline V gene, CDR1 is MDHEN and CDR2 is SYDVKM. The CDR3 runs to 15 residues. The CDR3 DNA follows: TGTGCCAGCAGTAGCCGGGGTCTAGTGGTCTACGAGCAGTACTTC. This gives the protein CASSSRGLVVYEQYF.

This clonotype has only a few counts. CDR3 nucleotide sequence: TGTGCCAGCAGCTTAGGGGGAGGGGGACAGCAAGAGACCCAGTACTTC. Translation gives CASSLGGGGQQETQYF. The chain couples TRBV7-2 to TRBJ2-5; D may correspond to TRBD1 or TRBD2 (7 bases each). The V gene's germline CDR1 is SGHTA and CDR2 FQGNSA. Trimming took 1 base from V and 2 from J, leaving 14 bases between them. This CDR3 comprises 16 residues.

This clonotype was observed at least ten times. The chain recombines TRBV16 with TRBJ2-1, with D unresolved. There are 11 residues in the CDR3. V lost 4 bases, J lost 7 bases, and 5 bases lay in between. Germline CDR1 is KGHSY and CDR2 is FQNENV. Written as DNA, the CDR3 is TGTGCCAGCAGCCGGTTAAATGAGCAGTTCTTC. Translation gives CASSRLNEQFF.

The V gene is TRBV5-1, the J gene TRBJ2-1; 7 nucleotides agree with TRBD1. Germline assignment: CDR1 SGHRS and CDR2 YFSETQ. J was trimmed by 7 bases and V by 4 bases; bases with no gene match: 8. The CDR3 is 14 residues long. The DNA for the CDR3 is TGCGCCAGCAGCATAACGACAGGGTCAAATGAGCAGTTCTTC. It specifies CASSITTGSNEQFF.

The chain links TRBV12-3 or TRBV12-4 to TRBJ2-3; TRBD2 agrees at 7 bases. The CDR3 loop spans 15 amino acids. Trimming at V came to 4 bases and at J to 3 bases, leaving 7 bases not matched to a gene. The CDR3 spells CASSWSGEKTDTQYF. DNA for the CDR3: TGTGCCAGCAGTTGGAGCGGGGAGAAAACAGATACGCAGTATTTT.

This chain links TRBV21-1 with TRBJ2-7; no DNA check was done on the table's D call, TRBD2. TRBV21-1 is described as a pseudogene. CDR3 length: 15 amino acids. DNA for the CDR3: TGTGCCAGCAGCAAAGTCGGAGGGCCCTCGTACGGGCAGTACTTC. It encodes CASSKVGGPSYGQYF.

The chain carries TRBV28 and TRBJ2-3, with 13 positions matching TRBD2. The CDR3 covers 20 residues. V dropped 7 bases and J dropped 1; count of bases not matched to a gene: 17. Germline V CDR1 and CDR2: MDHEN, SYDVKM. This CDR3 reads CASTNPRLAGGEGGTDTQYF. Written as DNA, the CDR3 is TGTGCCAGCACCAATCCCCGACTAGCGGGAGGAGAGGGGGGCACAGATACGCAGTATTTT.

V usage is TRBV7-2 and J usage is TRBJ1-4; D gene uncertain. The V gene's germline CDR1 is SGHTA and CDR2 FQGNSA. This CDR3 is built from 14 residues. The germline V and J ends were trimmed by 5 bases and 2 bases, with 9 bases remaining between them. CDR3 protein: CASSVRRTNEKLFF. In nucleotides, the CDR3 is TGTGCCAGCAGCGTACGGCGGACTAATGAAAAACTGTTTTTT.

The genes are TRBV4-2 and TRBJ1-2; D uncertain. V was pared by 3 bases and J by 4 bases, with 12 bases between. Germline CDR1 is LGHNA and CDR2 is YNFKEQ. This CDR3 is 14 amino acids long. The CDR3 DNA reads as TGTGCCAGCAGCCAGGAGAGGACCCTCTATGGCTACACCTTC. It is translated as CASSQERTLYGYTF.

Only a few counts were recorded for this clonotype. The chain recombines TRBV6-2 or TRBV6-3 with TRBJ2-3, with D perhaps matching TRBD1 (5 bases). The CDR3 extends over 13 amino acids. V was trimmed by 8 bases and J by 2 bases, leaving 11 bases between them. Germline CDR1 and CDR2: MNHEY and SVGEGT. CDR3: CASLLDITDTQYF. CDR3 bases: TGTGCCAGCCTACTGGACATCACAGATACGCAGTATTTT.

The table lists this clonotype with a few counts. This sequence joins TRBV3-1 and TRBJ2-1; 12 nucleotides agree with TRBD2. The germline CDR1 and CDR2 sequences are LGHDT and YNNKEL (reference sequence). This CDR3 has 18 amino acids. J gave up 5 bases and V 0 bases, and 8 bases lay outside the gene matches. The DNA of the CDR3 is TGTGCCAGCAGCCAAGACGCTAGCGGGGGGGGGAAGCACAATGAGCAGTTCTTC. Its translation is CASSQDASGGGKHNEQFF.

This chain links TRBV6-5 with TRBJ2-1; no definite D call. Germline CDR1 is MNHEY and CDR2 is SVGAGI. The CDR3 totals 11 residues. Deletions cut 4 bases from V and 12 bases from J, with 10 bases between. The CDR3, as DNA: TGTGCCAGCAGTTCCCTGACGGGGCAGTTCTTC. Amino acids: CASSSLTGQFF.

Comments on this clonotype: It may be a read error: a sequence one base away is much more abundant. J is TRBJ2-1 and V is TRBV27, with 8 bases identical to TRBD2. The junction had 2 bases not matched to a gene; V was cut back by 5 bases and J by 2 bases. The germline V gene encodes CDR1 MNHEY and CDR2 SMNVEV (reference sequence). CDR3 length equals 14 residues. CDR3: CASSDGRAYNEQFF. CDR3 DNA: TGTGCCAGCAGTGACGGGAGGGCCTACAATGAGCAGTTCTTC.